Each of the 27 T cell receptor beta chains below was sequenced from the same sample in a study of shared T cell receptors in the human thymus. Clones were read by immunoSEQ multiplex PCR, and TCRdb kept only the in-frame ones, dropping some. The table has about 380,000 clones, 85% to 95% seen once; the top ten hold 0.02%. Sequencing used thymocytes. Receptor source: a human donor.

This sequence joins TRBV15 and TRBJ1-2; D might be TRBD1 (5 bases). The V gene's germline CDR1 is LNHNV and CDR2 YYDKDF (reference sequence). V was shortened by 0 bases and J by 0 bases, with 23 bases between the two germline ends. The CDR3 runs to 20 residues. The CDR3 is CATSREKFGRAIKANYGYTF. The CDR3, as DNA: TGTGCCACCAGCAGAGAGAAGTTCGGCAGGGCCATTAAAGCTAACTATGGCTACACCTTC.

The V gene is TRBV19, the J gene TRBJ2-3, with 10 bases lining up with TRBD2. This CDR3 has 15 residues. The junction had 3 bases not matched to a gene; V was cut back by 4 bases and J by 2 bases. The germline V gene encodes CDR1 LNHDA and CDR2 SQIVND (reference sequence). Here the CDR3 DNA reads TGTGCCAGTAGTAGGACTAGCGGACTCACAGATACGCAGTATTTT. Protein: CASSRTSGLTDTQYF.

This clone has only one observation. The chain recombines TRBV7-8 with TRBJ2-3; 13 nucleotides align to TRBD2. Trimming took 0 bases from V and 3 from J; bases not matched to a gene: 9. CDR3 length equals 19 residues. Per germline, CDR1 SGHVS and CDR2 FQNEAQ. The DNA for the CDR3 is TGTGCCAGCAGCTTAGCATTGTGGACTAGCGGGAGTCTGACAGATACGCAGTATTTT. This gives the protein CASSLALWTSGSLTDTQYF. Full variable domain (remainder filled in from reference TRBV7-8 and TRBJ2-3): GAGVSQSPRYKVAKRGQDVALRCDPISGHVSLFWYQQALGQGPEFLTYFQNEAQLDKSGLPSDRFFAERPEGSVSTLKIQRTQQEDSAVYLCASSLALWTSGSLTDTQYFGPGTRLTVL.

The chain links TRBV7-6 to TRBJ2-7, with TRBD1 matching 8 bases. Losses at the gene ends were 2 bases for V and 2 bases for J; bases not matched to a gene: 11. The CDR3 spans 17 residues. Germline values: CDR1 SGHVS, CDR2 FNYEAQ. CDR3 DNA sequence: TGTGCCAGCAGCTTACCTCCGTTCGGACAGGGTGCCTACGAGCAGTACTTC. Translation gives CASSLPPFGQGAYEQYF.

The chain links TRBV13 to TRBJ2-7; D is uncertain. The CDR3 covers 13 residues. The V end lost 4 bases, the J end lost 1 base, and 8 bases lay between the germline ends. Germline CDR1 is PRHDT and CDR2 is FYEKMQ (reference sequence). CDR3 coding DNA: TGTGCCAGCAGCTCTAGATCGTCCTACGAGCAGTACTTC. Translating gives CASSSRSSYEQYF.

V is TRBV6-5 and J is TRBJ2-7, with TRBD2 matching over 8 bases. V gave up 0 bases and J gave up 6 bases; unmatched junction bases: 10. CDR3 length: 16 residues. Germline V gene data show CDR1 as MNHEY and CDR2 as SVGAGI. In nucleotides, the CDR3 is TGTGCCAGCAGTTACTCCGGGAGCGGGAGCCTTGGCGAGCAGTACTTC. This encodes CASSYSGSGSLGEQYF.

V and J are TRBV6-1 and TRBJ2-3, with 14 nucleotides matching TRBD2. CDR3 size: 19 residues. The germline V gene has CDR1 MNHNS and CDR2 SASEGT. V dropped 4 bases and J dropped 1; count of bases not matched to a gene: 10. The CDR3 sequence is CASSVLPGTSGSRTDTQYF. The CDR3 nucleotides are TGTGCCAGCAGTGTTCTTCCCGGGACTAGCGGGAGCCGCACAGATACGCAGTATTTT.

The CDR3 reads CASSIDRGLNEQYF. Written as DNA, the CDR3 is TGTGCCAGCAGTATAGACAGGGGATTGAACGAGCAGTACTTC. The chain has TRBV28 and TRBJ2-7; 8 positions match TRBD1. The CDR3 covers 14 residues. V was pared by 5 bases and J by 5 bases, with 8 bases of the junction left unmatched. Germline loops: CDR1 MDHEN, CDR2 SYDVKM.

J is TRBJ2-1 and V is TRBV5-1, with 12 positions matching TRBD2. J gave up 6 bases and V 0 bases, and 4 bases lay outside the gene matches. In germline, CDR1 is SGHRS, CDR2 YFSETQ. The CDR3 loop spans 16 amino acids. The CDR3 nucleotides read TGCGCCAGCAGCTTGGAAGTGACTAGCGGGAGCAATGAGCAGTTCTTC. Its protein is CASSLEVTSGSNEQFF. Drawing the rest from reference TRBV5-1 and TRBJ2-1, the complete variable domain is KAGVTQTPRYLIKTRGQQVTLSCSPISGHRSVSWYQQTPGQGLQFLFEYFSETQRNKGNFPGRFSGRQFSNSRSEMNVSTLELGDSALYLCASSLEVTSGSNEQFFGPGTRLTVL.

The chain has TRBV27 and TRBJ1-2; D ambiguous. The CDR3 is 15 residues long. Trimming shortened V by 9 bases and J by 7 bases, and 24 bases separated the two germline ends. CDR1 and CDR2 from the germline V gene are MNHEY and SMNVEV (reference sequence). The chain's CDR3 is CARPNQHDWGSGYTF. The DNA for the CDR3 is TGTGCCAGGCCCAACCAACATGATTGGGGAAGTGGCTACACCTTC.

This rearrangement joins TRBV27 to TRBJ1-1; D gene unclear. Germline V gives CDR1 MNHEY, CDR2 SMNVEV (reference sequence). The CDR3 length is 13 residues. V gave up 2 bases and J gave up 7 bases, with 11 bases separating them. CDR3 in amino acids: CASSLGEGGEAFF. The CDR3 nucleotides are TGTGCCAGCAGTTTAGGGGAGGGCGGTGAAGCTTTCTTT.

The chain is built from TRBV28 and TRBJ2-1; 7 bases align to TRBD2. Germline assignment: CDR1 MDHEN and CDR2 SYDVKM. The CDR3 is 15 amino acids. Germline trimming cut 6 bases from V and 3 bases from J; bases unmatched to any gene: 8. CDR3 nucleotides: TGTGCCAGCAGATCTAAGACTAGCAGCTACAATGAGCAGTTCTTC. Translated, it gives CASRSKTSSYNEQFF.

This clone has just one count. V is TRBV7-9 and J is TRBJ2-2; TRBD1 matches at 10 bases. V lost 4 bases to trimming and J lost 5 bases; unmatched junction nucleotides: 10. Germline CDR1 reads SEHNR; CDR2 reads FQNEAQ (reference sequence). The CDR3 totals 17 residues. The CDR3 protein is CASSSPPGQGKTGELFF. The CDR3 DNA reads TGTGCCAGCAGCTCCCCCCCGGGACAGGGGAAGACCGGGGAGCTGTTTTTT.

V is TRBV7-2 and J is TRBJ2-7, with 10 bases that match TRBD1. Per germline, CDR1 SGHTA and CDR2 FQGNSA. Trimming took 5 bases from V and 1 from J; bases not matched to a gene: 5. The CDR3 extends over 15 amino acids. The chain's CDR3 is CASSPWTGGSYEQYF. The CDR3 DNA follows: TGTGCCAGCAGCCCGTGGACAGGGGGATCCTACGAGCAGTACTTC.

DNA of the CDR3: TGTGCCAGCAGCCAATTACCTCCGGGAGGATATCAAGAGACCCAGTACTTC. Its protein is CASSQLPPGGYQETQYF. The rearrangement links TRBV4-2 to TRBJ2-5; 7 bases fit TRBD2. The CDR3 runs to 17 residues. CDR1 is LGHNA, CDR2 YNFKEQ, per germline. Unmatched junction bases numbered 11, after V lost 2 bases and J lost 2 bases.

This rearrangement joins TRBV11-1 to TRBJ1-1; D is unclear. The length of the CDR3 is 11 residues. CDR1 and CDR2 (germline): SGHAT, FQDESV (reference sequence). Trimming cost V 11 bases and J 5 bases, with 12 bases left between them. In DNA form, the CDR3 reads TGTGCCTGGGGAGGGAAGACTGAAGCTTTCTTT. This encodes CAWGGKTEAFF.

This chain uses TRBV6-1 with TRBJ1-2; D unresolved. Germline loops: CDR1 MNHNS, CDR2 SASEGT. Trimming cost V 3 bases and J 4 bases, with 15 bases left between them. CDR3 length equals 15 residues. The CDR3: CASSEPIVTFYGYTF. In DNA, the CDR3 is TGTGCCAGCAGTGAGCCTATCGTCACCTTCTATGGCTACACCTTC.

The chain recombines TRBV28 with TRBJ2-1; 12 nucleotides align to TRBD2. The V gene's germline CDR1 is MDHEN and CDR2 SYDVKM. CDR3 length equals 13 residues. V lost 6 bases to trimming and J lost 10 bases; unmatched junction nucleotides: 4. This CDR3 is CASSLAGGPEQFF. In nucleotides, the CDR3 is TGTGCCAGCAGCCTAGCGGGAGGGCCCGAGCAGTTCTTC.

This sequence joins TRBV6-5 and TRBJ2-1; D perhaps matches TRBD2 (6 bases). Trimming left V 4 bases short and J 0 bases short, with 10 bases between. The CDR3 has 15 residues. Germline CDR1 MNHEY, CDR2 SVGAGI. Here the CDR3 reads CASSWIGSSYNEQFF. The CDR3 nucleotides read TGTGCCAGCAGTTGGATCGGGAGCTCCTACAATGAGCAGTTCTTC.

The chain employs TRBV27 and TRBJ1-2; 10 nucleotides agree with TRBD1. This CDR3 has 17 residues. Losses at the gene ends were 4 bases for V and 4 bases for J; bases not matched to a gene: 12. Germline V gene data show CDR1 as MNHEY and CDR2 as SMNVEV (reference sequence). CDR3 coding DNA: TGTGCCAGCAGTTCTTACGGGACAGGGGAGGCGGTCTATGGCTACACCTTC. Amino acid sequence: CASSSYGTGEAVYGYTF.

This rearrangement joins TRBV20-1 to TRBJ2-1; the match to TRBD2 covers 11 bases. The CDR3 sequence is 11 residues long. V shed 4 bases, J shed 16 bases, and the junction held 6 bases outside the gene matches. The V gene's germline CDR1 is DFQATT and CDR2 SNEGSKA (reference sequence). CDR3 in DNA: TGCAGTGCTAACCCGGGACTAGCGGAATTCTTC. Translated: CSANPGLAEFF.

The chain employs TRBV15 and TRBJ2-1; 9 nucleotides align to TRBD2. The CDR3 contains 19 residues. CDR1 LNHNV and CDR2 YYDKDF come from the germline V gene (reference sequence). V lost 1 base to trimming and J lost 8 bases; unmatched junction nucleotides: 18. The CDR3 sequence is CATSRASLAGSTTGDEQFF. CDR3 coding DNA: TGTGCCACCAGCAGAGCGTCCCTAGCGGGGTCTACCACCGGGGATGAGCAGTTCTTC.

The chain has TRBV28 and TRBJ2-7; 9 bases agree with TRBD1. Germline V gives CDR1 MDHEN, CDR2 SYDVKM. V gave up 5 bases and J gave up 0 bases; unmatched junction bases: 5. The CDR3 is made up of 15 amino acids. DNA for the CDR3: TGTGCCAGCAGTCAACCGGGACAGGGCTCCTACGAGCAGTACTTC. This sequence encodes CASSQPGQGSYEQYF.

In DNA, the CDR3 is TGCAGCGCCATGGACAGAAATCAGCCCCAGCATTTT. Its protein is CSAMDRNQPQHF. The chain couples TRBV29-1 to TRBJ1-5; D is perhaps TRBD1 (6 bases). Trimming left V 7 bases short and J 4 bases short, with 11 bases between. Per germline, CDR1 SQVTM and CDR2 ANQGSEA. The CDR3 totals 12 residues. Full variable domain (outside the CDR3, taken from reference TRBV29-1 and TRBJ1-5): SAVISQKPSRDICQRGTSLTIQCQVDSQVTMMFWYRQQPGQSLTLIATANQGSEATYESGFVIDKFPISRPNLTFSTLTVSNMSPEDSSIYLCSAMDRNQPQHFGDGTRLSIL.

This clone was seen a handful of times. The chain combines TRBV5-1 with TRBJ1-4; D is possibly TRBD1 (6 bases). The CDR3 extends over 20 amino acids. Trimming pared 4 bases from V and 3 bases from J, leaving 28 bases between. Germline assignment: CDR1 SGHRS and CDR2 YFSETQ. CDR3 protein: CASSKTAGHSPWGANEKLFF. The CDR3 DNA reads TGCGCCAGCAGCAAGACCGCGGGACACAGTCCCTGGGGTGCTAATGAAAAACTGTTTTTT.

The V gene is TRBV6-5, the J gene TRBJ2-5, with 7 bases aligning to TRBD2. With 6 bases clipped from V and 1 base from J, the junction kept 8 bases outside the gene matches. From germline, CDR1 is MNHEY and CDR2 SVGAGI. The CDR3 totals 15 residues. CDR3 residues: CASSPSGTLQETQYF. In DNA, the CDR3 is TGTGCCAGCAGCCCGAGCGGGACCCTCCAAGAGACCCAGTACTTC.

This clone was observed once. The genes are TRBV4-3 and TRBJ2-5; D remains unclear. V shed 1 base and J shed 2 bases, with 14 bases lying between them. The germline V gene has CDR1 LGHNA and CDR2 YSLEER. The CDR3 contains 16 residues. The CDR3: CASSQGPPNIQETQYF. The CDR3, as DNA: TGCGCCAGCAGCCAAGGTCCCCCTAACATACAAGAGACCCAGTACTTC.